The clone carrying this TCR beta chain came up a few times. Its antigen remains unidentified. RNA was extracted and reverse transcribed into cDNA as the sequencing template. Sequenced by immunoSEQ multiplex PCR; TCRdb stores in-frame clones only, minus some. The sample has under 95,000 clones; about 70% are singletons. This sample stems from a study of CD8+ T cells in alopecia areata. Study-level points and caveats: Many expanded lesional clones remained in scalp and blood on tofacitinib.

The treatment: oral pan-JAK inhibitor, 5-10 mg twice daily. Trimming cost V 4 bases and J 3 bases; bases outside gene matches: 12. The CDR3 covers 17 residues. Germline CDR1 SQVTM, CDR2 ANQGSEA. The rearrangement links TRBV29-1 to TRBJ1-5; 10 bases align to TRBD1. This TCR was sampled from a human donor with alopecia areata. The sample here was CD8+ T cells sorted from blood, taken around week 44, from a patient treated with tofacitinib. This CDR3 is CSVVLLGTGDYNQPQHF. The CDR3 DNA sequence: TGCAGCGTTGTACTCTTAGGGACAGGGGACTACAATCAGCCCCAGCATTTT.